This is a list of T cell receptor beta chains from one sample in a study of blood T cell repertoires in COVID-19. Data came from immunoSEQ multiplex PCR; TCRdb stores just in-frame clones and leaves some out. This table has 100,000 to 150,000 clones, approximately 88% appearing once. Material: peripheral blood. These receptor sequences come from a woman older than 75 with acute or convalescent COVID-19. CDR3s include the opening cysteine and the closing phenylalanine or tryptophan. The D gene is left open where the match is weak. A clone size is listed for some rows: how often the clone was seen (once, few, many), or a class if it is expanded.

j_gene,abundance,d_gene,len,v_gene,CDR3nt,CDR3aa
TRBJ2-7,-,TRBD2,15,TRBV9,TGTGCCAGCAGCGTAGGGCTAGCGGGAAACTACGAGCAGTACTTC,CASSVGLAGNYEQYF
TRBJ2-3,-,-,17,TRBV4-3,TGCGCCAGCAGCCAAGATATCGGGACAAGCTTGGCAGATACGCAGTATTTT,CASSQDIGTSLADTQYF
TRBJ2-1,-,TRBD1,16,TRBV9,TGTGCCAGCAGCTCCCGGACAGGGCTCGTCCTAGGCGAGCAGTTCTTC,CASSSRTGLVLGEQFF
TRBJ1-4,-,TRBD1,15,TRBV6-6,TGTGCCAGCAGTAGGCAGACAGGGGGCGATGAAAAACTGTTTTTT,CASSRQTGGDEKLFF
TRBJ1-6,-,-,14,TRBV19,TGTGCCAGTAGTATACGACAGAATAATTCACCCCTCCACTTT,CASSIRQNNSPLHF
TRBJ2-5,-,-,14,TRBV2,TGTGCCAGCAGGGCCGGGGGGCCTGGGGAGACCCAGTACTTC,CASRAGGPGETQYF
TRBJ1-1,-,TRBD1,15,TRBV12-5,TGTGCTAGTGGTTTGGGGGACAGGGTTGGTACTGAAGCTTTCTTT,CASGLGDRVGTEAFF
TRBJ2-3,-,TRBD2,17,TRBV4-3,TGCGCCAGCAGCCCGAGTGGGCCTAGCGGGATTGTGGATACGCAGTATTTT,CASSPSGPSGIVDTQYF
TRBJ1-6,-,TRBD1,15,TRBV3-1/TRBV3-2,TGTGCCAGCACACAGGGGGCAACTTATAATTCACCCCTCCACTTT,CASTQGATYNSPLHF
TRBJ2-3,-,TRBD1,16,TRBV7-2,TGTGCCAGCAGCACCGGACAGGGGCTTTCCACAGATACGCAGTATTTT,CASSTGQGLSTDTQYF
TRBJ1-1,-,-,13,TRBV9,TGTGCCAGCAGCGTAGACGGGAACACTGAAGCTTTCTTT,CASSVDGNTEAFF
TRBJ1-1,once,-,13,TRBV7-2,TGTGCCAGCAGCTTACAGTTGAACACTGAAGCTTTCTTT,CASSLQLNTEAFF
TRBJ1-1,-,-,12,TRBV2,TGTGCCAGCAGCGACCAGGGAACTGAAGCTTTCTTT,CASSDQGTEAFF
TRBJ2-3,-,-,16,TRBV6-5,TGTGCCAGCAGTTACTCGACTACAGCTTCCACAGATACGCAGTATTTT,CASSYSTTASTDTQYF
TRBJ1-5,-,-,15,TRBV6-2/TRBV6-3,TGTGCCAGCAGTTTTATCCAGCGAGGCAATCAGCCCCAGCATTTT,CASSFIQRGNQPQHF
TRBJ2-3,-,TRBD2,14,TRBV7-2,TGTGCCAGCAGCTCCCGGACTAGCGGGGGGACGCAGTATTTT,CASSSRTSGGTQYF
TRBJ2-5,-,TRBD1,16,TRBV11-2,TGTGCCAGCAGACGACCACAGGGGGCAACGGGGGAGACCCAGTACTTC,CASRRPQGATGETQYF
TRBJ2-7,few,-,14,TRBV15,TGTGCCACCAGCAGAGATTATGGCCCCTACGAGCAGTACTTC,CATSRDYGPYEQYF
TRBJ2-7,-,TRBD1,15,TRBV4-3,TGCGCCAGCAGCCAGAACCCGGGACAGGGTTACGAGCAGTACTTC,CASSQNPGQGYEQYF
TRBJ2-1,-,TRBD2,15,TRBV2,TGTGCCAGCAGTGGGGGGGGACTCTCCTACAATGAGCAGTTCTTC,CASSGGGLSYNEQFF
TRBJ1-1,-,-,13,TRBV7-2,TGTGCCAGCAGCTCCGATGTAGGGGGTCAAGCTTTCTTT,CASSSDVGGQAFF
TRBJ2-5,-,TRBD2,15,TRBV6-5,TGTGCCAGCAGCCGGACTAGCGGGAGTTTGGAGACCCAGTACTTC,CASSRTSGSLETQYF
TRBJ2-5,once,-,15,TRBV5-1,TGCGCCAGCAGCTTGGTACAGGGAGTGGGAGAGACCCAGTACTTC,CASSLVQGVGETQYF
TRBJ2-7,-,-,14,TRBV19,TGTGCCAGTAGTATTACGGGAAGCTCCTACGAGCAGTACTTC,CASSITGSSYEQYF
TRBJ2-5,-,TRBD1,18,TRBV2,TGTGCCAGCAGTGAAAGTAAAGGGCGGTGGACAGGACGGGAGACCCAGTACTTC,CASSESKGRWTGRETQYF
TRBJ1-5,-,TRBD1,15,TRBV30,TGTGCCTGGAGTGAGGCAGGGGGCGGGGGCCGGCCCCAGCATTTT,CAWSEAGGGGRPQHF
TRBJ1-6,-,-,14,TRBV27,TGTGCCAGCAGTCCGGGTTGGGATAATTCACCCCTCCACTTT,CASSPGWDNSPLHF
TRBJ1-1,-,-,16,TRBV5-6,TGTGCCAGCAGCTTGGATCCCCATGGAGGGAACACTGAAGCTTTCTTT,CASSLDPHGGNTEAFF
TRBJ1-4,-,-,20,TRBV3-1/TRBV3-2,TGTGCCAGCAGCCAACAAGCAAGACCGAAAAACAGGTATACTAATGAAAAACTGTTTTTT,CASSQQARPKNRYTNEKLFF
TRBJ1-1,-,-,19,TRBV12-5,TGTGCTAGTGGTTTGGGACCTGGGCAGGTGAGGAGGGTGAACACTGAAGCTTTCTTT,CASGLGPGQVRRVNTEAFF
TRBJ2-5,-,TRBD2,18,TRBV7-2,TGTGCCAGCAGCTTAGTTGGAGCGGGAGGGCCTAATCAAGAGACCCAGTACTTC,CASSLVGAGGPNQETQYF
TRBJ2-2,-,TRBD1,15,TRBV6-5,TGTGCCAGCAGCCGGACAGGGGGAGGGACCGGGGAGCTGTTTTTT,CASSRTGGGTGELFF
TRBJ2-1,-,-,16,TRBV27,TGTGCCAGCAGTTGGGACATTACTAGCTCCTACAATGAGCAGTTCTTC,CASSWDITSSYNEQFF
TRBJ2-1,-,TRBD2,17,TRBV7-2,TGTGCCAGCAGCTTAAAGACTAGCGGGAGAGTAGGCAATGAGCAGTTCTTC,CASSLKTSGRVGNEQFF
TRBJ1-2,-,TRBD1,16,TRBV15,TGTGCCACCAGCAGAGCCGGGACAGGGAGAGCCTATGGCTACACCTTC,CATSRAGTGRAYGYTF
TRBJ2-7,-,TRBD1,14,TRBV5-1,TGCGCCAGCAGCAGCAGACAGGGGGAGTACGAGCAGTACTTC,CASSSRQGEYEQYF
TRBJ1-5,-,-,14,TRBV27,TGTGCCAGCAGGGGGGCGGGTCTGAATCAGCCCCAGCATTTT,CASRGAGLNQPQHF
TRBJ1-6,-,TRBD1,14,TRBV7-8,TGTGCCAGCAGCCCCGACAGGGGAAACTCACCCCTCCACTTT,CASSPDRGNSPLHF
TRBJ2-7,-,-,12,TRBV9,TGTGCCAGCAGGGTAGCCAGGGCCGAGCAGTACTTC,CASRVARAEQYF
TRBJ1-2,-,-,14,TRBV5-5,TGTGCCAGCGCGTACAGGGAAACTAACTATGGCTACACCTTC,CASAYRETNYGYTF
TRBJ2-7,-,-,13,TRBV10-2,TGCGCCAGCAGTGAGGGAGTAAACTACGAGCAGTACTTC,CASSEGVNYEQYF
TRBJ2-7,-,TRBD2,16,TRBV7-8,TGTGCCAGCAGCCCCGGTGGGGCGGGAGTAAGTGGCGAGCAGTACTTC,CASSPGGAGVSGEQYF
TRBJ2-1,few,TRBD2,16,TRBV7-2,TGTGCCAGCAGCCCCCGCCTAGCGGGATTATTGAATGAGCAGTTCTTC,CASSPRLAGLLNEQFF
TRBJ2-2,-,-,14,TRBV6-4,TGTGCCAGCAAGGACATGCCGAACACCGGGGAGCTGTTTTTT,CASKDMPNTGELFF
TRBJ1-5,-,-,14,TRBV4-2,TGTGCCAGCAGCCAGTGGGGCATCAGTCAGCCCCAGCATTTT,CASSQWGISQPQHF
TRBJ1-3,-,-,16,TRBV7-2,TGTGCCAGCAGCTTAGAGTCTGGGGCCGGGGGAAACACCATATATTTT,CASSLESGAGGNTIYF
TRBJ1-4,-,-,16,TRBV10-2,TGCGCCAGCAGGCGTTCCGGTGTGGGGCTCACGGAAAAACTGTTTTTT,CASRRSGVGLTEKLFF